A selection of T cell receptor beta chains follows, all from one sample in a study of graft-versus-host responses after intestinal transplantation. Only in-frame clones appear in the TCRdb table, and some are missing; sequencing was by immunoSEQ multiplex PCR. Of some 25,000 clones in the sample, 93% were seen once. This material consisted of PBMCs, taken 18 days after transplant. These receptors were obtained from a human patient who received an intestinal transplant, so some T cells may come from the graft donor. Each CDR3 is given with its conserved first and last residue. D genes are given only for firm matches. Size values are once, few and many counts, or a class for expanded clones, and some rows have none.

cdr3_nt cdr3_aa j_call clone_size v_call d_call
TGTGCCAGCAGTTTCGGGTTTAGCGGGGGGGATGAGCAGTTCTTC CASSFGFSGGDEQFF TRBJ2-1 once TRBV27 TRBD2
TGCAGCGTTGGGAATGAAGCTTTCTTT CSVGNEAFF TRBJ1-1 - TRBV29-1 -
TGTGCCAGTAGTACAACATACGGACTAGCGGTAGATACGCAGTATTTT CASSTTYGLAVDTQYF TRBJ2-3 - TRBV19 TRBD2
TGTGCCAGCAGCCCGAGGGACAGGTTAACTACTGAAGCTTTCTTT CASSPRDRLTTEAFF TRBJ1-1 - TRBV5-6 TRBD1
TGTGCCAGCAACATCGACCGGGACAGGAGGTACAATGAGCAGTTCTTC CASNIDRDRRYNEQFF TRBJ2-1 - TRBV28 TRBD1
TGTGCCATCAAGGGAGGCAGGGGACCGATTTATGGCTACACCTTC CAIKGGRGPIYGYTF TRBJ1-2 once TRBV10-3 -
TGTGCCAGCAGTGAAGCCGGACAGGGGGCGAGGGCTTTCTTT CASSEAGQGARAFF TRBJ1-1 - TRBV6-1 TRBD1
TGCGCCAGCAGCCTGGAATCGATAGCCAAAAACATTCAGTACTTC CASSLESIAKNIQYF TRBJ2-4 - TRBV4-1 -
TGCGCCAGCCGGGACAGCACCGGGGAGCTGTTTTTT CASRDSTGELFF TRBJ2-2 - TRBV10-1 TRBD1
TGTGCCAGCAGCTTAGGGGGTGGGACGGCCGGTTACTATGGCTACACCTTC CASSLGGGTAGYYGYTF TRBJ1-2 - TRBV7-9 -
TGCGCCAGCAGCTTCGAAGACAGTAATCCGTTCTTC CASSFEDSNPFF TRBJ2-1 - TRBV5-1 -
TGTGCCAGCAGCTCGGATCAGCGGGGGAGGGCAGATACGCAGTATTTT CASSSDQRGRADTQYF TRBJ2-3 - TRBV27 TRBD2
TGTGCCAGTAGTATAGGGTACAGTCGAACCTACGAGCAGTACTTC CASSIGYSRTYEQYF TRBJ2-7 - TRBV19 -
TGTGCCTGGAACCAAGGACAGCTCTCCTACGAGCAGTACTTC CAWNQGQLSYEQYF TRBJ2-7 - TRBV30 -
TGTGCCAGCAGCTTGGGAATAACCTACGAGCAGTACTTC CASSLGITYEQYF TRBJ2-7 - TRBV5-4 -
TGTGCCAGCCAGGGGACTTCAGGGGGCAATCAGCCCCAGCATTTT CASQGTSGGNQPQHF TRBJ1-5 once TRBV19 -
TGTGCCAGCAGTCCACTTATGAACACTGAAGCTTTCTTT CASSPLMNTEAFF TRBJ1-1 - TRBV2 -